A selection of T cell receptor beta chains follows, all from one sample in a study of blood T cell dynamics during melanoma immunotherapy. The assay was immunoSEQ multiplex PCR, and TCRdb's table has in-frame clones only and misses some. The sample lists about 1,900 clones, approximately 94% occurring once. The source material was effector memory CD8+ T cells from blood, sampled from a patient treated with checkpoint blockade. These receptors were taken from a human donor with melanoma. CDR3s leave out the opening cysteine and the closing phenylalanine or tryptophan.

TRBJ2-2 TRBV28 ASRGTGAGTGNTGELF
TRBJ2-2 TRBV9 ASSVKAGGPYTGELF
TRBJ2-7 TRBV19 ASSIGTGSSYEQY
TRBJ1-5 TRBV5-6 ASSLGAQGAIQPQH
TRBJ2-7 TRBV7-3 ASSKIANQSVEQY
NA TRBV5-6 ASSLRQKSYEQY
TRBJ2-7 TRBV27 ASSSVRQLYEQY
TRBJ2-1 TRBV6-6 ASRRGSNEQF
TRBJ2-1 TRBV5-1 ASSSLAGGGSNEQF
TRBJ1-5 TRBV27 ASRSYSNQPQH
TRBJ1-1 TRBV7-9 ASSLAEAF
TRBJ2-7 TRBV27 ASSPGTPYEQY
TRBJ2-1 TRBV7-2 ASSFRPVIAGGTYNEQF
TRBJ2-7 TRBV6-1 ASSETAGGGAYEQY
TRBJ2-1 TRBV4-2 ASSQGRGEQF
TRBJ1-5 TRBV5-8 ASRPDTRGFQPQH
TRBJ1-4 TRBV5-1 ASSLDGFATNEKLF
TRBJ2-3 TRBV27 ASSLAGGRATDTQY
TRBJ2-1 TRBV7-6 ASSPRAGTSVHEQF
TRBJ2-1 TRBV28 ASRTSGDYNEQF
TRBJ1-3 TRBV21-1 ASSKGGLVSGNTIY
TRBJ2-4 TRBV4-2 ASSQSGGGGNIQY
TRBJ1-5 TRBV27 ASASGGMYQPQH
TRBJ2-3 TRBV9 ASSVPSVDTQY
TRBJ2-1 TRBV10-3 ATSGGSYNEQF
TRBJ2-1 TRBV11-3 AVKTTNEQF
TRBJ2-7 TRBV6-5 ASSTRVKAPYEQY
TRBJ2-7 TRBV3-2 ASSAKQY
TRBJ1-5 TRBV28 ASSHGEKGGNQPQH
TRBJ2-3 TRBV13 ASSPRVDTQY
TRBJ1-2 TRBV7-9 ASSPTSGTENYGYT
TRBJ2-1 TRBV28 ASSPGYNEQF
TRBJ2-1 TRBV6-6 ASRTSGVSNEQF
TRBJ2-1 TRBV28 ASTEQGSIDNEQF
TRBJ1-1 TRBV2 AHIPRQKGITEAF
TRBJ2-7 TRBV29-1 SVERDNSYEQY
TRBJ1-2 TRBV9 ASSVATGPTNYGYT
TRBJ2-4 TRBV7-4 ASSFKPTLAKNIQY
TRBJ2-1 TRBV29-1 SVESGRDEQF
TRBJ1-6 TRBV5-6 ASGGTTGTPLH
TRBJ1-1 TRBV18 ASSPPDRGYKAF
TRBJ2-5 TRBV27 ASSFGQRETQY
TRBJ2-1 TRBV4-2 ASSQAGLPTYNEQF
TRBJ2-2 TRBV2 ASSGPGGTGELF
TRBJ2-7 TRBV19 ASSINPLVDEQY
TRBJ2-7 TRBV12-5 ASANYEQY
TRBJ2-7 TRBV5-1 ASSSGLAGSYEQY
TRBJ2-7 TRBV7-2 ASSLGGGRWYEQY
TRBJ2-7 TRBV27 ASRGAPYEQY
TRBJ2-3 TRBV9 ASSVRDVGTDTQY
TRBJ1-1 TRBV18 ASSRRTENTEAF
TRBJ2-1 TRBV6-5 ASSLGPSGSYEQF
TRBJ2-1 TRBV28 ASSFPYNEQF
NA TRBV10-3 AARGDIDSYEQY
TRBJ2-1 TRBV27 ASSLRGWDEQF